A single T cell receptor beta chain is shown here with its context. The source of the sample is a study of control samples from healthy donors and cancer patients. The CDR3 extends over 16 amino acids. The V and J ends lost 6 bases and 5 bases, in that order; junction bases with no gene match: 9. From germline, CDR1 is KGHDR and CDR2 SFDVKD. TCRdb's copy holds only in-frame clones and misses some; the assay was immunoSEQ multiplex PCR. The table records 100,000 to 150,000 clones, more than 85% of them present only once. The chain couples TRBV24-1 to TRBJ2-2, with TRBD1 matching 9 bases. The specimen was blood. The sequence derives from a man in his late teens or twenties in good health. The CDR3 sequence is CATSKTGTGRTGELFF. CDR3 sequence (DNA): TGTGCCACCAGTAAAACCGGGACAGGGAGGACCGGGGAGCTGTTTTTT.